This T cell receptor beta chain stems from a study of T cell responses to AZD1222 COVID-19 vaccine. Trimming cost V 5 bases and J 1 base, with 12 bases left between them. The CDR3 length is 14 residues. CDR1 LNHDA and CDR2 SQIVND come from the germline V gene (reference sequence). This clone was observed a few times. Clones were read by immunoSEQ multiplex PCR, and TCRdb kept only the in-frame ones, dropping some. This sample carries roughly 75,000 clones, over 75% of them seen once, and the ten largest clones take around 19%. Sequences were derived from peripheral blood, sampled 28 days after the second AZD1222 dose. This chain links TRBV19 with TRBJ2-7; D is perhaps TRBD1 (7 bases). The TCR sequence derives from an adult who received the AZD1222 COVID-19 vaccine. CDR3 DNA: TGTGCCAGTAGTTTCCAGGGGGGATCCTACGAGCAGTACTTC. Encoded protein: CASSFQGGSYEQYF.